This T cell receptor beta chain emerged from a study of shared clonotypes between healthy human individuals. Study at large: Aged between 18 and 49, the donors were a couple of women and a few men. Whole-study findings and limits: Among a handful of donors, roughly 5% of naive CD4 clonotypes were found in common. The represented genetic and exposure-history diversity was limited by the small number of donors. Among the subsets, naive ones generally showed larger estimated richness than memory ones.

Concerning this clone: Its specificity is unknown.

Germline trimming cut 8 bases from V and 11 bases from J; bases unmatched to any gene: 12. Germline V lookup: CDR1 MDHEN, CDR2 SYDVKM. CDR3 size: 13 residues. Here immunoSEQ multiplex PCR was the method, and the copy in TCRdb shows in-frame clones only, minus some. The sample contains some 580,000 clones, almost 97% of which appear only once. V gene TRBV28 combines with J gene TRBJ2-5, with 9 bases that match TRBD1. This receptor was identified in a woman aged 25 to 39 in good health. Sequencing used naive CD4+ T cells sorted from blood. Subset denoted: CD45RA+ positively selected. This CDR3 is CASAGTGSVKQYF. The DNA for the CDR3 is TGTGCCAGCGCCGGGACAGGGTCGGTCAAGCAGTACTTC. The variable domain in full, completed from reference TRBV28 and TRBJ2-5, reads DVKVTQSSRYLVKRTGEKVFLECVQDMDHENMFWYRQDPGLGLRLIYFSYDVKMKEKGDIPEGYSVSREKKERFSLILESASTNQTSMYLCASAGTGSVKQYFGPGTRLLVL.